What follows are 16 T cell receptor beta chains derived from one specimen sequenced in a study of long-term antiretroviral therapy in people with HIV. An immunoSEQ assay, version v3.0, was performed at survey level. Generated by immunoSEQ multiplex PCR, the TCRdb table keeps only in-frame clones and is missing some. The sample holds approximately 19,000 clones, under 85% seen once. The source material was unsorted PBMCs, sampled 2.3 years after starting antiretroviral therapy. The receptors shown here come from a woman in her 40s with HIV.

The gene calls are TRBV6-6 and TRBJ1-1, with D uncertain. The CDR3 extends over 15 amino acids. The germline CDR1 and CDR2 sequences are MNHNY and SVGAGI (reference sequence). Trimming stripped 5 bases from V and 0 bases from J, with 13 bases between. CDR3: CASSEGLGMNTEAFF. CDR3 DNA sequence: TGTGCCAGCAGTGAGGGCCTGGGGATGAACACTGAAGCTTTCTTT.

The rearrangement uses TRBV4-3 and TRBJ2-7, with unresolved D. Trimming removed 0 bases at V and 2 bases at J, with 11 bases between. The CDR3 totals 15 residues. CDR1 and CDR2 (germline): LGHNA, YSLEER. This CDR3 reads CASSQERGWTYEQYF. The CDR3 nucleotides read TGCGCCAGCAGCCAAGAACGAGGCTGGACCTACGAGCAGTACTTC.

The V gene is TRBV23-1, the J gene TRBJ1-1; D remains ambiguous. TRBV23-1 is identified as an open reading frame with a role that is uncertain. V lost 2 bases to trimming and J lost 5 bases, with 9 bases between them. CDR3 length: 13 amino acids. DNA of the CDR3: TGCGCCAGCAGTCAACCATGGGCGACTGAAGCTTTCTTT. This codes for CASSQPWATEAFF.

The gene calls are TRBV19 and TRBJ1-2, with 10 bases fitting TRBD1. The CDR3 length is 16 residues. V lost 5 bases to trimming and J lost 4 bases; unmatched junction nucleotides: 10. Looked up from germline, CDR1 is LNHDA and CDR2 is SQIVND (reference sequence). The CDR3 nucleotides are TGTGCCAGTAGTCTCCCCGAGACAGGGGGCACCTATGGCTACACCTTC. Amino acid sequence: CASSLPETGGTYGYTF.

The chain combines TRBV27 with TRBJ1-5; 7 bases line up with TRBD1. The CDR3 sequence is 14 residues long. With V trimmed by 6 bases and J by 2 bases, 4 bases remained unmatched. Germline V gene lookup returns CDR1 MNHEY and CDR2 SMNVEV (reference sequence). The CDR3, as DNA: TGTGCCAGCAGAGTTGGGACAGGCAATCAGCCCCAGCATTTT. This gives the protein CASRVGTGNQPQHF.

The chain is built from TRBV6-6 and TRBJ1-4; the D gene is possibly TRBD1 (5 bases). The CDR3 has 16 residues. Germline CDR1 MNHNY, CDR2 SVGAGI (reference sequence). V was cut by 5 bases and J by 7 bases, with 20 bases left in between. This chain's CDR3 is CASSGIPGRQGEKLFF. DNA for the CDR3: TGTGCCAGCAGTGGTATTCCCGGGAGGCAGGGTGAAAAACTGTTTTTT.

This chain links TRBV11-2 with TRBJ2-3; 7 nucleotides match TRBD1. Per the germline V gene, CDR1 is SGHAT and CDR2 is FQNNGV. This CDR3 is 18 amino acids long. V shed 6 bases, J shed 0 bases, and the junction held 15 bases outside the gene matches. The CDR3 protein is CASRQGVGTETSTDTQYF. As DNA, the CDR3 is TGTGCCAGCAGACAAGGAGTGGGGACAGAGACTAGCACAGATACGCAGTATTTT.

V and J are TRBV5-1 and TRBJ2-2, with 14 bases fitting TRBD2. Germline CDR1 reads SGHRS; CDR2 reads YFSETQ. The CDR3 consists of 17 residues. J gave up 4 bases and V 4 bases, and 6 bases lay outside the gene matches. CDR3 sequence reads: CASSQTSGRAGTGELFF. In DNA, the CDR3 is TGCGCCAGCAGCCAGACTAGCGGGAGGGCCGGCACCGGGGAGCTGTTTTTT.

This clone was observed a few times. This chain links TRBV7-9 with TRBJ1-4; 7 nucleotides line up with TRBD1. The germline CDR1 and CDR2 sequences are SEHNR and FQNEAQ (reference sequence). CDR3 length: 17 amino acids. The J segment lost 0 bases and the V segment lost 2 bases, leaving 6 bases of the junction unmatched. The CDR3 region is CASSLWDRSATNEKLFF. In nucleotides, the CDR3 is TGTGCCAGCAGCTTATGGGACAGATCTGCAACTAATGAAAAACTGTTTTTT. The full variable domain, with the rest looked up from reference TRBV7-9 and TRBJ1-4, is DTGVSQNPRHKITKRGQNVTFRCDPISEHNRLYWYRQTLGQGPEFLTYFQNEAQLEKSRLLSDRFSAERPKGSFSTLEIQRTEQGDSAMYLCASSLWDRSATNEKLFFGSGTQLSVL.

This chain joins TRBV4-1 and TRBJ1-5; 8 bases match TRBD1. The CDR3 has 15 amino acids. Germline V gene data show CDR1 as MGHRA and CDR2 as YSYEKL. J lost 2 bases, V lost 4 bases, and 4 bases had no gene match. CDR3 nucleotides: TGCGCCAGCAGCCGAGTGGACAGGGGCAATCAGCCCCAGCATTTT. This sequence encodes CASSRVDRGNQPQHF.

J is TRBJ2-5 and V is TRBV5-4; a possible D gene is TRBD2 (5 bases). Between the trimmed V and J ends, which lost 4 bases and 3 bases, there was a span of 13 bases. This CDR3 is built from 14 residues. Germline CDR1 SGHNT, CDR2 YYREEE (reference sequence). For the CDR3, the DNA is TGTGCCAGCAGCGATCCCCGGGGTGAAGAGACCCAGTACTTC. Translated, it gives CASSDPRGEETQYF.

The genes are TRBV7-9 and TRBJ1-1, with TRBD1 matching over 8 bases. CDR1 and CDR2 from the germline V gene are SEHNR and FQNEAQ (reference sequence). The V segment lost 3 bases and the J segment 4 bases; nucleotides outside the gene matches: 4. The CDR3 has 14 residues. The CDR3 here is CASSFTGGVTEAFF. DNA of the CDR3: TGTGCCAGCAGCTTCACAGGGGGGGTCACTGAAGCTTTCTTT.

The J gene is TRBJ2-7, the V gene TRBV5-5; the match to TRBD1 covers 10 bases. Germline CDR1 and CDR2: SGHKS and YYEKEE (reference sequence). The CDR3 has 15 amino acids. The V gene end was trimmed by 4 bases and the J gene end by 4 bases; junction bases not matched to a gene: 8. Here the CDR3 DNA reads TGTGCCAGCAGCACCCAGACAGGGGGCGGGTACGAGCAGTACTTC. It is translated as CASSTQTGGGYEQYF.

This clone was observed a handful of times. This chain links TRBV5-1 with TRBJ2-2, with 9 bases aligning to TRBD1. Germline assignment: CDR1 SGHRS and CDR2 YFSETQ. Trimming cost V 5 bases and J 3 bases; bases outside gene matches: 11. This CDR3 is built from 17 residues. The CDR3 loop reads CASRNLLRTGDTGELFF. The CDR3 DNA follows: TGCGCCAGCAGGAATCTTCTACGGACAGGGGACACCGGGGAGCTGTTTTTT.

This clone was recorded a few times. This rearrangement joins TRBV5-4 to TRBJ2-2; 9 positions agree with TRBD1. Germline CDR1 SGHNT, CDR2 YYREEE (reference sequence). This CDR3 comprises 15 residues. J was trimmed by 7 bases and V by 4 bases; bases with no gene match: 8. CDR3: CASSRDRGWDGELFF. The CDR3, as DNA: TGTGCCAGCAGCCGTGACAGGGGGTGGGACGGGGAGCTGTTTTTT.

A few counts support this clone. V and J are TRBV5-4 and TRBJ1-2, with D hard to call. Between the trimmed V and J ends, which lost 0 bases and 7 bases, there was a span of 13 bases. CDR1 is SGHNT, CDR2 YYREEE, per germline (reference sequence). CDR3 length equals 14 residues. CDR3 region: CASSLDGLSGGYTF. CDR3 nucleotides: TGTGCCAGCAGCTTGGATGGGCTTAGTGGTGGCTACACCTTC.